These 20 T cell receptor beta chains came from one sample sequenced in a study of regulatory T cells in long-lasting Graves disease (dated by TCRdb to the early 2020s). The library came from multiplex PCR. Instrument used: Illumina HiSeq 4000. TCR beta libraries were built with iRepertoire HTBI primers and Arm-PCR amplification of CDR3 regions. TCRdb reprocessing: public reads trimmed at Q25 with fastp, clones called with MiXCR, in-frame beta chains kept. Each entry merges the rows of one CDR3 protein and shows their most common DNA and genes. The sample records fewer than 650,000 distinct CDR3 sequences, 15% to 20% of which are singletons. The ten largest clones capture 12% of the sample. The time point label of this sample denotes: newly diagnosed GD, antithyroid drugs for less than 3 months. RNA was extracted from PBMCs in TRIzol for both TCR sequencing and RNA sequencing. These data were likewise used in another study, on T cells in Graves' hyperthyroidism and ophthalmopathy.

The input for sequencing was peripheral blood mononuclear cells (PBMCs), taken at new diagnosis, from a patient treated with antithyroid drugs. Every receptor here comes from a man in his late teens or twenties with Graves disease. Donor details come from another sample of the same person, matched by shared clones.

This clonotype appeared a few times. The V call is TRBV27, the J call TRBJ2-3; 16 nucleotides match TRBD2. CDR3 length: 20 amino acids. Per the germline V gene, CDR1 is MNHEY and CDR2 is SMNVEV (reference sequence). V lost 6 bases and J lost 0; bases outside the gene matches: 12. The CDR3 nucleotides read TGTGCCAGCAGACCTACCCCGGGACTAGCGGGAGGGATTAGCACAGATACGCAGTATTTT. Amino acid sequence: CASRPTPGLAGGISTDTQYF.

There are a few counts of this clonotype. This chain joins TRBV5-1 and TRBJ2-1, with D perhaps TRBD1 (7 bases). The J call may be mistaken, given a closer DNA end match to TRBJ2-5. The CDR3 is 15 residues long. CDR1 SGHRS and CDR2 YFSETQ come from the germline V gene. DNA for the CDR3: TGCGCCAGCAGCTTGGGACAGGGAGGAGGAGAGACCCAGTACTTC. It translates to CASSLGQGGGETQYF.

This clonotype was observed at least ten times. The J gene is TRBJ2-3, the V gene TRBV28, with 12 bases aligning to TRBD2. V was pared by 4 bases and J by 3 bases, with 11 bases of the junction left unmatched. The CDR3 length is 18 residues. In germline, CDR1 is MDHEN, CDR2 SYDVKM. The CDR3 bases are TGTGCCAGCAGTTCTATACGACTAGCGGGAGTGAGTACAGATACGCAGTATTTT. As protein: CASSSIRLAGVSTDTQYF.

This clonotype was seen at least ten times. The V gene is TRBV6-2 or TRBV6-3, the J gene TRBJ2-5, with 10 bases fitting TRBD2. The trim removed 7 bases at V and 7 bases at J, leaving 15 bases unmatched. Per the germline V gene, CDR1 is MNHEY and CDR2 is SVGEGT. This CDR3 has 16 amino acids. The CDR3 here is CASKPGLAIPWATQYF. For the CDR3, the DNA is TGTGCCAGCAAACCGGGACTAGCGATCCCCTGGGCGACCCAGTACTTC.

This clonotype came up a few times. The chain couples TRBV29-1 to TRBJ1-1; no clear D gene. Trimming removed 5 bases at V and 2 bases at J, with 9 bases between. Germline lookup yields CDR1 SQVTM and CDR2 ANQGSEA. This CDR3 is 12 amino acids long. CDR3 residues: CSVSQRNTEAFF. CDR3 nucleotide sequence: TGCAGCGTTTCCCAACGAAACACTGAAGCTTTCTTT.

This clonotype has ten or more counts. The rearrangement uses TRBV3-1 and TRBJ2-1; 11 bases align to TRBD2. V was pared by 0 bases and J by 6 bases, with 7 bases of the junction left unmatched. The CDR3 has 17 amino acids. From germline, CDR1 is LGHDT and CDR2 YNNKEL (reference sequence). This CDR3 is CASSQEVRTSGPNEQFF. DNA for the CDR3: TGTGCCAGCAGCCAAGAGGTAAGGACTAGCGGGCCCAATGAGCAGTTCTTC.

The chain has TRBV20-1 and TRBJ2-5; possible D gene TRBD2, 6 bases. The CDR3 is made up of 15 amino acids. Germline CDR1 and CDR2: DFQATT and SNEGSKA (reference sequence). Trimming removed 6 bases from V and 7 bases from J, with 24 bases in between. The CDR3 DNA reads TGCAGTGCCGCTGCCTCTTCGAGGGACTCATCGACCCAGTACTTC. Translating it yields CSAAASSRDSSTQYF.

This clonotype has just a few counts. J is TRBJ1-2 and V is TRBV20-1; D uncertain. The CDR3 has 13 residues. In germline, CDR1 is DFQATT, CDR2 SNEGSKA (reference sequence). Deletions cut 0 bases from V and 8 bases from J, with 13 bases between. The CDR3 spells CSARDGKEGGYTF. The CDR3 DNA sequence: TGCAGTGCTAGAGATGGCAAGGAAGGGGGCTACACCTTC.

There are a few counts of this clonotype. The chain has TRBV30 and TRBJ2-1; D may be TRBD2 (5 bases). There are 15 residues in the CDR3. The V and J ends lost 3 bases and 4 bases respectively, with 16 bases between them. Germline loops: CDR1 GTSNPN, CDR2 SVGIG (reference sequence). CDR3 bases: TGTGCCTGGAGATACAGAGGGCCTCAATACAATGAGCAGTTCTTC. Amino acids: CAWRYRGPQYNEQFF.

This clonotype was seen repeatedly, ten times or more. The chain has TRBV12-3 or TRBV12-4 and TRBJ1-2; D possibly corresponds to TRBD1 (5 bases). Trimming removed 5 bases from V and 7 bases from J, with 14 bases in between. This CDR3 comprises 13 residues. CDR3 sequence: CASSPSGPTGYTF. The CDR3 DNA follows: TGTGCCAGCAGTCCGTCGGGGCCGACTGGCTACACCTTC.

The J gene is TRBJ1-2, the V gene TRBV5-5, with TRBD1 identical over 8 bases. The length of the CDR3 is 16 residues. Germline loops: CDR1 SGHKS, CDR2 YYEKEE (reference sequence). The ends lost 4 bases at V and 10 bases at J; junction bases unmatched: 18. In DNA, the CDR3 is TGTGCCAGCAGCCCTATTGCAGTCGGGACAGGTCCCACCTACACCTTC. Translating gives CASSPIAVGTGPTYTF.

CDR3 amino acids: CAWSVTVQQYF. The CDR3, as DNA: TGTGCCTGGAGTGTAACCGTCCAGCAGTACTTC. This chain connects TRBV30 to TRBJ2-7; D is uncertain. The V gene's germline CDR1 is GTSNPN and CDR2 SVGIG (reference sequence). V lost 0 bases, J lost 8 bases, and 8 bases lay in between. The CDR3 spans 11 residues. The full variable domain, completed using reference TRBV30 and TRBJ2-7, is SQTIHQWPATLVQPVGSPLSLECTVEGTSNPNLYWYRQAAGRGLQLLFYSVGIGQISSEVPQNLSASRPQDRQFILSSKKLLLSDSGFYLCAWSVTVQQYFGPGTRLTVT.

At least ten counts were recorded for this clonotype. V is TRBV6-1 and J is TRBJ2-7; perhaps TRBD2 as D (6 bases). V was trimmed by 6 bases and J by 1 base, leaving 28 bases between them. The CDR3 consists of 19 residues. Germline values: CDR1 MNHNS, CDR2 SASEGT. CDR3 bases: TGTGCCAGCAGCCGCCGACTATCGGGAGAGATTGGGGGGTCCTACGAGCAGTACTTC. It encodes CASSRRLSGEIGGSYEQYF.

This clonotype was counted between two and nine times. The rearrangement links TRBV19 to TRBJ2-7; no definite D call. This CDR3 has 13 residues. Germline-derived CDR1 and CDR2 are LNHDA and SQIVND (reference sequence). V lost 3 bases to trimming and J lost 5 bases, with 11 bases between them. CDR3 bases: TGTGCCAGTAGTATGCCGCAGTACAACGAGCAGTACTTC. Encoded protein: CASSMPQYNEQYF.

This clonotype was counted ten times or more. This sequence joins TRBV2 and TRBJ2-3; TRBD1 aligns across 7 bases. Germline CDR1 SNHLY, CDR2 FYNNEI. This CDR3 is 14 amino acids long. The V segment lost 6 bases and the J segment 4 bases; nucleotides outside the gene matches: 7. The CDR3 is CASSWDSLPDTQYF. DNA for the CDR3: TGTGCCAGCAGCTGGGACAGCCTCCCAGATACGCAGTATTTT.

The J gene is TRBJ2-3, the V gene TRBV4-1; the match to TRBD2 covers 12 bases. The CDR3 sequence is 17 residues long. CDR1 and CDR2 from the germline V gene are MGHRA and YSYEKL. V lost 3 bases and J lost 3; bases outside the gene matches: 7. This CDR3 is CASSQVSSGRETDTQYF. In nucleotides, the CDR3 is TGCGCCAGCAGCCAGGTTTCTAGCGGGAGGGAGACAGATACGCAGTATTTT.

The rearrangement uses TRBV6-4 and TRBJ1-6, with TRBD1 matching 8 bases. V lost 5 bases to trimming and J lost 7 bases; unmatched junction nucleotides: 7. There are 15 residues in the CDR3. Germline CDR1 reads MRHNA; CDR2 reads SNTAGT. CDR3 bases: TGTGCCAGCAGTTATGGACAGGGAAGCAATTCACCCCTCCACTTT. Protein product: CASSYGQGSNSPLHF.

This clonotype occurred many times. The CDR3 is CASSLYYGTETYNEQFF. Written as DNA, the CDR3 is TGCGCCAGCAGCTTGTATTACGGGACGGAGACCTACAATGAGCAGTTCTTC. This sequence joins TRBV5-1 and TRBJ2-1; D possibly uses TRBD1 or TRBD2 (5 bases each). The CDR3 is made up of 17 amino acids. Trimming removed 1 base at V and 2 bases at J, with 16 bases between. Germline V lookup: CDR1 SGHRS, CDR2 YFSETQ.

V and J are TRBV5-1 and TRBJ2-7; D gene uncertain. Germline CDR1 SGHRS, CDR2 YFSETQ. This CDR3 is built from 14 residues. Deletions cut 4 bases from V and 0 bases from J, with 11 bases between. The CDR3 here is CASSIDIYSYEQYF. CDR3 bases: TGCGCCAGCAGCATCGACATATACTCCTACGAGCAGTACTTC.

This clonotype was observed a few times. The V and J genes are TRBV20-1 and TRBJ2-7; 9 bases fit TRBD2. With 6 bases clipped from V and 5 bases from J, the junction kept 11 bases outside the gene matches. In germline, CDR1 is DFQATT, CDR2 SNEGSKA (reference sequence). This CDR3 region has 14 residues. CDR3 nucleotides: TGCAGTGCCCGGGTGTTTAGCGGGAGCGACGAGCAGTACTTC. Encoded protein: CSARVFSGSDEQYF.